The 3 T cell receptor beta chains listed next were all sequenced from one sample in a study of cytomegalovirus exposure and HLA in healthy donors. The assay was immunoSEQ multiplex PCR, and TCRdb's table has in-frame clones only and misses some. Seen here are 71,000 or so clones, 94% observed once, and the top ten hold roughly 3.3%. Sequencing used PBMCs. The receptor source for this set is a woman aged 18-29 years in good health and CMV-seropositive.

CDR3 loop: CASSQDVGGGTEAFF. The DNA for the CDR3 is TGCGCCAGCAGCCAAGATGTTGGGGGGGGCACTGAAGCTTTCTTT. The chain combines TRBV4-3 with TRBJ1-1, with a tentative D call TRBD1 (5 bases). V lost 0 bases and J lost 4, with 12 bases in between. Germline V lookup: CDR1 LGHNA, CDR2 YSLEER. There are 15 residues in the CDR3.

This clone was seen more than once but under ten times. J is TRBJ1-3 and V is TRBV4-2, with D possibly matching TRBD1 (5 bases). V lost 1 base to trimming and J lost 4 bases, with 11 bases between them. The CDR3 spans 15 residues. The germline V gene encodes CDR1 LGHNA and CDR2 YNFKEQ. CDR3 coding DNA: TGTGCCAGCAGCCAAGGAGAAGGGGAAGGAAACACCATATATTTT. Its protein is CASSQGEGEGNTIYF.

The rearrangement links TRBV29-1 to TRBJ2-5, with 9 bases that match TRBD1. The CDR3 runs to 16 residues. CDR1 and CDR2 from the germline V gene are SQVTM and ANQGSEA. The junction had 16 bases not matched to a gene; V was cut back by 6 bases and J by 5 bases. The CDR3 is CSVPPGQGFLGETQYF. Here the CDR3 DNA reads TGCAGCGTCCCCCCGGGACAGGGATTCTTGGGGGAGACCCAGTACTTC.